Sequencing of this T cell receptor (beta chain) was carried out in a study of shared clonotypes between healthy human individuals (dated by TCRdb to 2018 to 2020). Concerning the study at large: The cohort comprised a couple of women and a few men aged 18 to 49 years. For each donor, CD4 naive and CD4 memory were each run on three plates, CD8 naive on two plates, and CD8 memory on one plate. To estimate repertoire size and how much clonotype sharing occurs between individuals, the study deeply sequenced the blood TCR repertoires of about five healthy adults. To increase sequencing depth and limit assay-specific biases, different laboratories used diverse techniques to prepare libraries and sequence TCR repertoires. Leukapheresis yielded between about 0.85 and 10 billion PBMCs per donor. Study-wide conclusions, independent of this receptor: When a few donors were compared, the shared fraction of clonotypes was about 5% for naive CD4, 3.5% to 4% for naive CD8, about 2.4% for memory CD4, and 0.4% for memory CD8. Rarefaction of sorted-subset datasets indicated incomplete sequencing despite the large sequencing depth. The genetic and exposure-history diversity represented was limited by the small number of donors. Estimated clonotype richness was generally larger for naive than for memory subsets. Based on pairwise subsampling, the degree of clonotype sharing among donors was expected to be affected by sequencing depth. Compared with non-shared clonotypes, the clonotypes found in all four sorted-subset donors had higher generation probabilities. Sampling was limited to blood, and TCR repertoires in tissue likely differ from TCR repertoires in blood.

Healthy HIV-negative adults with no recently reported acute infections or vaccinations were included as donors. Every donor was a Caucasian adult living in Nashville, Tennessee, USA. CD4+ T cells were enriched by magnetic negative selection; naive cells were then positively selected on CD45RA, and the negative fraction formed the memory subset. Blood was obtained by leukapheresis, after which PBMCs were separated by Ficoll-Histopaque density gradient centrifugation and cryopreserved in liquid nitrogen vapor phase. Analytical flow cytometry was used to check the purity and quantity of every magnetically sorted T cell population. Genomic DNA was isolated from every sorted fraction and measured by UV absorbance on a Nanodrop 2000c. The CDR3 goes from the cysteine to the phenylalanine over 14 residues. Only the CDR3 part of the read is kept: 42 bases, read in frame from the first base. The germline V end is reduced by 9 bases and the J end by 3 bases; junction bases left unmatched: 9. Based on the germline V gene, the CDR1 and CDR2 sequences are MDHEN and SYDVKM.

Using the deep immunoSEQ assay, multiplex PCR amplified TCR CDR3 regions from genomic DNA. Extracted genomic DNA from each cell subset was distributed evenly across all wells of several immunoSEQ 96-well plates, and each plate was treated as a replicate. Each replicate PCR for sorted subsets received around 210 ng genomic DNA, equal to around 32,000 T cell genomes. Purified libraries were measured with a Qubit 3.0 fluorometer, size-checked on a Bioanalyzer 2100, and measured again with the KAPA Library Quantification kit. Each immunoSEQ 96-well plate was sequenced on its own single-read 150-cycle Illumina NextSeq 550 flow cell. In the source study's methods: The immunoSEQ output contained only junctional sequences without quality scores, so filtering could not match that applied to full-length reads. Sequences were annotated with PyIR, a Python wrapper for IgBLAST v1.9, using IMGT germline references to assign V/J genes and CDR3. Any read was removed if the V/J assignment was weak (E-value above 1e-6), the CDR3 was missing, or the read contained stop codons, out-of-frame junctions, or ambiguous translated residues. V3J clonotypes were defined as sequences sharing an identical inferred V gene, J gene, and CDR3 amino acid sequence. Percentage overlap between repertoires was computed as shared unique clonotypes divided by the size of the smaller repertoire. RTK rarefaction, the Chao1 estimator, and Recon v2.1 estimates of unobserved clonotypes were used to assess repertoire richness. OLGA was used to compute generation probabilities for all TCRbeta clonotypes that the gDNA method yielded from a handful of donors. TCRdb mirrors the immuneACCESS table, restricted to in-frame sequences. Some clones are absent from its copies; in checked studies, under half trace to an unresolved V gene, and the reason for the others is unknown. V, J and clone size are taken as reported in that table, and D and trimming were inferred from the DNA itself. The sample table records a few million clones; 90% to 97% of these occur just once. Clones ranked in the top ten supply around 0.13% of the sample.

Of note for this clone: It has no known antigen specificity. Base qualities are not at hand, and no much larger clone is one base apart.

The chain links TRBV28 with TRBJ2-7, with 9 junctional bases fitting TRBD1. Input material: naive CD4+ T cells sorted from blood. The cell subset or site label, as the study defines it: CD45RA+ positively selected. The receptor was derived from a man aged 18 to 30 in good health. The nucleotides are TGTGCCAGTAGCTGGGGACAGGGATTCTACGAGCAGTACTTC. This codes for CASSWGQGFYEQYF.